The sequence of this T cell receptor (beta chain) was determined in a study of blood T cell repertoires in COVID-19. Overall study context: Both acute and convalescent COVID-19 samples were obtained from the United States, Italy and Spain. T cells, B-cell-depleted T cells, or PBMCs supplied cDNA or gDNA.

Trimming took 5 bases from V and 2 from J, leaving 17 bases between them. Germline CDR1 is SGHTA and CDR2 is FQGNSA. The CDR3 runs 16 residues. Authors' analysis steps: Amplification with reference gene primers provided the estimates of nucleated cell counts. Here immunoSEQ multiplex PCR was the method, and the copy in TCRdb shows in-frame clones only, minus some. V and J calls and clone size are given by that table; D and trimming were obtained from the DNA. The top ten clones hold nearly 5% of a sample with roughly 99,000 clones, more than 80% of them seen once. This TCR came from a man in his forties with active or convalescent COVID-19. Sequenced input: peripheral blood. V gene TRBV7-2 combines with J gene TRBJ2-3, with D tentatively TRBD2 (5 bases). The CDR3 loop is CASSPHISRATDTQYF. DNA of the CDR3: TGTGCCAGCAGCCCCCACATCTCGCGGGCCACAGATACGCAGTATTTT.